Below are 16 T cell receptor beta chains sequenced from a single sample in a study of tumor and adjacent non-tumor tissue in lung cancer. TCRbeta libraries were built with three rounds of nested PCR, modified from ARM-PCR. One entry per CDR3 protein, called by TCRdb with MiXCR from the multiplex PCR reads. The table shows approximately 100,000 distinct CDR3 sequences, with 65% occurring only once. The template was RNA from unsorted bulk tissue. This non-tumor lung sample came from over 3 cm beyond the tumor edge. Sample: distant non-tumor lung tissue. These receptors were obtained from a man between 25 and 39 years old with non-small cell lung cancer.

About this clonotype itself: The junction departs from the called germline gene at one end, perhaps through a read error. This chain connects TRBV5-6 to TRBJ2-1, with D perhaps assigned TRBD1 or TRBD2 (5 bases each). The germline gives CDR1 SGHDT, CDR2 YYEEEE. CDR3 length equals 12 residues. CDR3 in amino acids: CASSLGENEQFF. CDR3 sequence (DNA): TGTGCGAGCAGCTTGGGGGAGAATGAGCAGTTCTTC.

On this clonotype itself: Mismatch with germline at one junction end may stem from a read error. The chain recombines TRBV5-6 with TRBJ2-6; D is uncertain. The CDR3 consists of 20 residues. Germline loops: CDR1 SGHDT, CDR2 YYEEEE. For the CDR3, the DNA is TGTACCAGCAGCTTTTATACTGAGAAAGTCGGGTCCTTTGGGGCCAACGTCCTGACTTTC. Protein product: CTSSFYTEKVGSFGANVLTF.

Sample share makes this clonotype medium-sized. This rearrangement joins TRBV10-2 to TRBJ2-7, with 7 bases fitting TRBD2. The V gene end was trimmed by 8 bases and the J gene end by 3 bases; junction bases not matched to a gene: 10. Germline V gene lookup returns CDR1 WSHSY and CDR2 SAAADI. The CDR3 totals 14 residues. CDR3 bases: TGCGCCAGCCAAACTACTAGCGAGATCTACGAGCAGTACTTC. This gives the protein CASQTTSEIYEQYF.

The rearrangement joins TRBV19 to TRBJ2-7; 8 bases agree with TRBD2. From germline, CDR1 is LNHDA and CDR2 SQIVND (reference sequence). The CDR3 sequence is 13 residues long. Losses at the gene ends were 3 bases for V and 7 bases for J; bases not matched to a gene: 5. The CDR3 loop reads CASSIAGLAEQYF. CDR3 nucleotides: TGTGCCAGTAGTATCGCCGGACTAGCTGAGCAGTACTTC.

As to this clonotype: A read error may explain this, as a much larger clone is one base away. This rearrangement joins TRBV20-1 to TRBJ2-5; 7 nucleotides line up with TRBD1. V lost 6 bases to trimming and J lost 3 bases; unmatched junction nucleotides: 7. The CDR3 spans 13 residues. Germline V gene lookup returns CDR1 DFQATT and CDR2 SNEGSKA (reference sequence). The CDR3 loop reads CSAPQGVKETQYF. The CDR3 DNA reads as TGCAGTGCCCCCCAGGGGGTGAAAGAGACCCAGTACTTC.

With respect to this clonotype: The junction departs from germline at one end; a sequencing error may be responsible. This chain uses TRBV20-1 with TRBJ2-5; TRBD1 aligns across 7 bases. Germline CDR1 DFQATT, CDR2 SNEGSKA (reference sequence). The CDR3 has 15 amino acids. The CDR3: CSANIGGPYQETQYF. The CDR3 bases are TGTAGTGCCAACATAGGGGGCCCGTATCAAGAGACCCAGTACTTC.

This clonotype was seen many times. V usage is TRBV6-2 or TRBV6-3 and J usage is TRBJ1-4; D call uncertain. The V gene's germline CDR1 is MNHEY and CDR2 SVGEGT. Trimming shortened V by 6 bases and J by 8 bases, and 13 bases separated the two germline ends. The CDR3 sequence is 13 residues long. The CDR3 DNA reads as TGTGCCAGCAGCCGGCGGGAGGCCGAAAAACTGTTTTTT. Translating gives CASSRREAEKLFF.

This clonotype was seen only a few times. The conserved phenylalanine or tryptophan normally closing the CDR3 is absent here, so this likely arose from a read error. The chain employs TRBV11-3 and TRBJ2-1; D is uncertain. The germline CDR1 and CDR2 sequences are SGHNT and YENEEA. CDR3 size: 13 residues. V gave up 3 bases and J gave up 6 bases, with 9 bases separating them. CDR3 bases: TGTGCCAGCAGCTTGATACCGAGCAATGAGCAGTTCTCC. It codes for CASSLIPSNEQFS.

Comments on this clonotype: The CDR3 carries no conserved terminal phenylalanine or tryptophan, so it likely arises from a read error. J is TRBJ1-2 and V is TRBV4-1; 9 bases map to TRBD1. The junction had 4 bases not matched to a gene; V was cut back by 2 bases and J by 6 bases. Looked up from germline, CDR1 is MGHRA and CDR2 is YSYEKL. CDR3 length: 14 residues. CDR3 DNA: TGCGCCAGCAGCCAAACCGGACAGGGGAATGGCTACACCTCC. It yields the protein CASSQTGQGNGYTS.

Regarding this clonotype: One end of the junction is discordant with germline, which a read error may explain. The chain combines TRBV11-2 with TRBJ2-5; TRBD1 or TRBD2 may be the D gene (5 bases each). CDR1 and CDR2 from the germline V gene are SGHAT and FQNNGV. The CDR3 sequence is 19 residues long. The CDR3 is CASSLGSVWSGGFQEIQYF. CDR3 DNA: TGTGCCAGCAGCTTAGGGTCGGTCTGGAGTGGGGGTTTCCAAGAGATCCAGTACTTC.

In regard to this clonotype: The junction shows a germline mismatch at one end, possibly a read error. This sequence joins TRBV11-1 and TRBJ2-2; TRBD2 matches at 8 bases. Per germline, CDR1 SGHAT and CDR2 FQDESV (reference sequence). CDR3 length equals 18 residues. CDR3 coding DNA: TGTGCCAGCAGCTTACGGTCTGCGGGGGGCCCGGGCACCGGGGAGCAGTTTTTT. Its translation: CASSLRSAGGPGTGEQFF.

With regard to this clonotype: An end of the junction differs from the germline gene, which may be a read error. The chain couples TRBV6-5 to TRBJ2-3, with D unresolved. The CDR3 spans 13 residues. CDR1 MNHEY and CDR2 SVGAGI come from the germline V gene. The CDR3 DNA follows: TGTGCTAGCAGTCTCCGACACACAGATACGCAGTATTTT. Encoded protein: CASSLRHTDTQYF.

The count of this clonotype is one. Lacking the conserved final phenylalanine or tryptophan, this CDR3 likely reflects a read error. V usage is TRBV12-3 or TRBV12-4 and J usage is TRBJ2-7, with D maybe TRBD1 (5 bases). The CDR3 has 14 residues. In DNA form, the CDR3 reads TGTGTCAGCAGTTTGGGGCTACCCCCCTACGAGCAGTACTTA. This sequence encodes CVSSLGLPPYEQYL.

This clonotype has ten or more counts. The chain is built from TRBV6-5 and TRBJ1-2, with 7 positions matching TRBD1. V shed 6 bases and J 0 bases; nucleotides not matched to a gene: 7. Germline V gene data show CDR1 as MNHEY and CDR2 as SVGAGI. The CDR3 extends over 15 amino acids. The DNA for the CDR3 is TGTGCCAGCAGCGACAGGGAGCGGTCTAACTATGGCTACACCTTC. Residues: CASSDRERSNYGYTF.

This clonotype was detected many times. The chain employs TRBV12-3 or TRBV12-4 and TRBJ2-2, with 10 bases matching TRBD2. The CDR3 consists of 15 residues. J gave up 4 bases and V 6 bases, and 5 bases lay outside the gene matches. In nucleotides, the CDR3 is TGTGCCAGCAGCAGCGGGGGGGCGAGCACCGGGGAGCTGTTTTTT. Protein: CASSSGGASTGELFF.

This clonotype has a count of ten or more. V usage is TRBV12-3 or TRBV12-4 and J usage is TRBJ1-6; D not resolved. The CDR3 consists of 12 residues. V lost 10 bases to trimming and J lost 7 bases, with 11 bases between them. This CDR3 is CATRTANSPLHF. In DNA, the CDR3 is TGTGCCACCCGGACGGCAAATTCACCCCTCCACTTT.